These T cell receptor beta chains were read from a single sample in a study of T-cell memory formation after mild COVID-19. TCRdb reprocessed the 5' RACE reads with MiXCR, giving one entry per CDR3 protein. The table records around 430,000 distinct CDR3 sequences, 15% to 20% of them present only once. Sequenced material: PBMCs or a T cell subset sorted from them (not recorded which). The receptor source for this set is a man aged 18 to 30 who had mild COVID-19 (a few samples of this study predate the infection). Cell type and time point are not known. CDR3s include the opening cysteine and the closing phenylalanine or tryptophan. Fields, in order: V gene, J gene, D gene, clone size, CDR3 DNA, CDR3 protein. A D gene is named only where the DNA matches it firmly. The listing skips clone size in some rows; elsewhere it reads once, few, many or a size class.

V: TRBV4-3; J: TRBJ2-3; D: TRBD2; size: many; DNA: TGCGCCAGCAGCCAAGAACTAGCGGGGGGCCCGACAGATACGCAGTATTTT; CDR3: CASSQELAGGPTDTQYF
V: TRBV5-5; J: TRBJ1-2; D: TRBD1; size: NA; DNA: TGTGCCAGCAGCTCCGATGCGGGACAGGGATACTATGGCTACACCTTC; CDR3: CASSSDAGQGYYGYTF
V: TRBV4-1; J: TRBJ1-1; D: NA; size: many; DNA: TGCGCCAGCAGCCTCGCCCTGGGGCAGGGCAACACTGAAGCTTTCTTT; CDR3: CASSLALGQGNTEAFF
V: TRBV2; J: TRBJ1-1; D: NA; size: NA; DNA: TGTGCCAGCAGTGAAGCGATGGGGGGTGAAGCTTTCTTT; CDR3: CASSEAMGGEAFF
V: TRBV6-5; J: TRBJ2-3; D: NA; size: NA; DNA: TGTGCCAGCAGTTACCGACCCCCGCAGGGCGGTAGCGTGAGCACAGATACGCAGTATTTT; CDR3: CASSYRPPQGGSVSTDTQYF
V: TRBV27; J: TRBJ1-6; D: NA; size: few; DNA: TGTGCCAGCACCAGTCGCCCCGGTCAATCACCCCTCCACTTT; CDR3: CASTSRPGQSPLHF
V: TRBV20-1; J: TRBJ2-3; D: TRBD2; size: NA; DNA: TGCAGTGCTCTCTGGGCGGGGGGGCCTACAGATACGCAGTATTTT; CDR3: CSALWAGGPTDTQYF
V: TRBV18; J: TRBJ2-1; D: NA; size: few; DNA: TGTGCCAGCTCACCACCGCGGAACTCCTACAATGAGCAGTTCTTC; CDR3: CASSPPRNSYNEQFF
V: TRBV6-5; J: TRBJ1-4; D: NA; size: many; DNA: TGTGCCAGCAGTTACCAGGTCAGGACAGATCCTGAAAAACTGTTTTTT; CDR3: CASSYQVRTDPEKLFF
V: TRBV6-2/TRBV6-3; J: TRBJ2-2; D: TRBD1; size: few; DNA: TGTGCCAGCAGCCACAGGGGGGCCGGGGAGCTGTTTTTT; CDR3: CASSHRGAGELFF
V: TRBV6-5; J: TRBJ1-2; D: NA; size: few; DNA: TGTGCCAGCAGTGGCGGTAGGGGCTACACCTTC; CDR3: CASSGGRGYTF
V: TRBV7-8; J: TRBJ2-1; D: TRBD1; size: few; DNA: TGTGCCAGCAGCCCAGCGGGGACAGGGGTCGGTGAGCAGTTCTTC; CDR3: CASSPAGTGVGEQFF
V: TRBV3-1; J: TRBJ2-3; D: TRBD2; size: few; DNA: TGTGCCAGCAGCCACTTTAGCGGGGGGCCGGCAGATACGCAGTATTTT; CDR3: CASSHFSGGPADTQYF
V: TRBV7-2; J: TRBJ2-2; D: NA; size: NA; DNA: TGTGCCAGCAGCTTAGCCTTCAGTAACACCGGGGAGCTGTTTTTT; CDR3: CASSLAFSNTGELFF
V: TRBV5-1; J: TRBJ2-5; D: NA; size: few; DNA: TGCGCCAGCAGCTCGATATTCCAAGACACCCCCGGATGGGAGACCCAGTACTTC; CDR3: CASSSIFQDTPGWETQYF
V: TRBV15; J: TRBJ1-5; D: NA; size: NA; DNA: TGTGCCACCAGCAGAGATGGAGCGGGGGACAATCAGCCCCAGCATTTT; CDR3: CATSRDGAGDNQPQHF
V: TRBV14; J: TRBJ2-6; D: TRBD1; size: NA; DNA: TGTGCCAGCAGCCCAGTCCCGGGACAGGGTACTGGGGCCAACGTCCTGACTTTC; CDR3: CASSPVPGQGTGANVLTF
V: TRBV9; J: TRBJ1-2; D: NA; size: NA; DNA: TGTGCCAGCAGCACGGGACTAGACTATGGCTACACCTTC; CDR3: CASSTGLDYGYTF
V: TRBV4-1; J: TRBJ2-3; D: NA; size: few; DNA: TGCGCCAGCAGCCAAGATAAATGGGCCGGTGGTGATACGCAGTATTTT; CDR3: CASSQDKWAGGDTQYF
V: TRBV5-1; J: TRBJ2-3; D: TRBD2; size: few; DNA: TGCGCCAGCATGGCCGGTACTAGCGGGGGGGCCCCCGCAGATACGCAGTATTTT; CDR3: CASMAGTSGGAPADTQYF
V: TRBV12-5; J: TRBJ2-5; D: TRBD2; size: many; DNA: TGTGCTAGTGGTTTTTCCCTAGCGGGAGTACAAGAGACCCAGTACTTC; CDR3: CASGFSLAGVQETQYF
V: TRBV5-1; J: TRBJ1-1; D: TRBD1; size: NA; DNA: TGCGCCAGCAGGCCCTTACAGGGGCGGGGGACTGAAGCTTTCTTT; CDR3: CASRPLQGRGTEAFF
V: TRBV5-1; J: TRBJ2-3; D: NA; size: NA; DNA: TGCGCCAGCAGCTCTCAGAGGGGCACAGATACGCAGTATTTT; CDR3: CASSSQRGTDTQYF
V: TRBV20-1; J: TRBJ2-1; D: NA; size: NA; DNA: TGCAGTGCTAGAGAGGCTACAGTCAATGAGCAGTTCTTC; CDR3: CSAREATVNEQFF
V: TRBV5-1; J: TRBJ2-3; D: TRBD1; size: NA; DNA: TGCGCCAGCAGCGGCGGGACAGGGGTCCATACGCAGTATTTT; CDR3: CASSGGTGVHTQYF
V: TRBV12-3/TRBV12-4; J: TRBJ2-5; D: TRBD1; size: many; DNA: TGTGCCAGCAGGCCCGGGGACAGCCAAGAGACCCAGTACTTC; CDR3: CASRPGDSQETQYF
V: TRBV6-6; J: TRBJ2-7; D: NA; size: few; DNA: TGTGCCAGCAGGAACTTTCAGGGTTGGGGCTCCTACGAGCAGTACTTC; CDR3: CASRNFQGWGSYEQYF
V: TRBV6-6; J: TRBJ1-5; D: NA; size: NA; DNA: TGTGCCAGCAGTTACAATGTAGGTTCAAAGCTAAATCAGCCCCAGCATTTT; CDR3: CASSYNVGSKLNQPQHF
V: TRBV30; J: TRBJ1-2; D: NA; size: NA; DNA: TGTGCCTTACGAGACGGCCGCTGGGGCTACACCTTC; CDR3: CALRDGRWGYTF
V: TRBV7-6; J: TRBJ2-7; D: NA; size: few; DNA: TGTGCCAGCAGCTTTGGCCAGGGGATACCCGAGCAGTACTTC; CDR3: CASSFGQGIPEQYF
V: TRBV6-5; J: TRBJ1-2; D: NA; size: NA; DNA: TGTGCCAGCAGTTACGCTTCTCAAGAGGGTTGGTATGGCTACACCTTC; CDR3: CASSYASQEGWYGYTF
V: TRBV5-1; J: TRBJ2-3; D: TRBD1; size: few; DNA: TGCGCCAGCAGCGTGGACAGGGTCTCAGATACGCAGTATTTT; CDR3: CASSVDRVSDTQYF
V: TRBV5-1; J: TRBJ2-2; D: NA; size: NA; DNA: TGCGCCAGCAGCTTGAAGGTGAACACCGGGGAGCTGTTTTTT; CDR3: CASSLKVNTGELFF
V: TRBV29-1; J: TRBJ2-2; D: NA; size: few; DNA: TGCAGCGCAGGGGTCACCGGGGAGCTGTTTTTT; CDR3: CSAGVTGELFF
V: TRBV5-1; J: TRBJ2-5; D: NA; size: few; DNA: TGCGCCAGCAGCTTGGAGACGCAAGAGACCCAGTACTTC; CDR3: CASSLETQETQYF
V: TRBV7-9; J: TRBJ2-2; D: NA; size: NA; DNA: TGTGCCAGCCCCAATGGTTTGGGGGCCGATGACACCGGGGAGCTGTTTTTT; CDR3: CASPNGLGADDTGELFF
V: TRBV29-1; J: TRBJ1-4; D: NA; size: NA; DNA: TGCAGCGTTTTAGCAACTAATGAAAAACTGTTTTTT; CDR3: CSVLATNEKLFF
V: TRBV20-1; J: TRBJ2-2; D: NA; size: few; DNA: TGCAGTGCTAGAGATCGAATGAGGGGGGGAGTCGACACCGGGGAGCTGTTTTTT; CDR3: CSARDRMRGGVDTGELFF
V: TRBV12-3/TRBV12-4; J: TRBJ1-5; D: TRBD1; size: NA; DNA: TGTGCCAGCAGTTGGGGAACAGGGGTTTCACAGCCCCAGCATTTT; CDR3: CASSWGTGVSQPQHF
V: TRBV7-9; J: TRBJ2-1; D: TRBD2; size: few; DNA: TGTGCCAGCAGTCACACTAGCGGGCTTTGGCATGAGCAGTTCTTC; CDR3: CASSHTSGLWHEQFF
V: TRBV7-2; J: TRBJ1-6; D: NA; size: few; DNA: TGTGCCAGCAGCTCAGGAGGGGGTCTCGCGTCACCCCTCCACTTT; CDR3: CASSSGGGLASPLHF
V: TRBV7-2; J: TRBJ1-1; D: NA; size: many; DNA: TGTGCCAGCAGCTTAGTTTGGCAGACGAACACTGAAGCTTTCTTT; CDR3: CASSLVWQTNTEAFF
V: TRBV9; J: TRBJ1-2; D: NA; size: NA; DNA: TGTGCCAGCAACCGACATCTCTATGGCTACACCTTC; CDR3: CASNRHLYGYTF
V: TRBV6-2/TRBV6-3; J: TRBJ1-4; D: NA; size: few; DNA: TGTGCCAGCAGGAGAGGGAATGAAAAACTGTTTTTT; CDR3: CASRRGNEKLFF
V: TRBV6-2/TRBV6-3; J: TRBJ2-7; D: NA; size: NA; DNA: TGTGCCAGCAGTCCAAGCGGGACAGGAGTATACGAGCAGTACTTC; CDR3: CASSPSGTGVYEQYF